This T cell receptor beta chain was identified during a study of OX40 agonist ivuxolimab in advanced cancers. Notes on the research overall: Ivuxolimab was a fully human IgG2 agonistic monoclonal antibody targeting the costimulatory receptor OX40 (CD134). Prior anti-PD-1, anti-PD-L1 or anti-CTLA-4 therapy was permitted, and 35% to 40% of dose-escalation patients had received checkpoint inhibitors. Partial responses were achieved by three dose-escalation patients, of whom one had hepatocellular carcinoma and two had cutaneous melanoma. A male proportion of approximately 83% and a mean age of about 60 years, ranging from about 20 to 85, were recorded for the dose-escalation cohort. The paper covers the monotherapy dose-escalation part of the phase I ivuxolimab trial, which included N of about 50 patients. The point of sequencing TCRbeta in the periphery was to test whether ivuxolimab changed TCR sequence diversity and drove clonal T-cell expansion. Intravenous ivuxolimab was administered to patients every 2 weeks at six dose levels: 0.01, 0.1, 0.3, 1.5, 3 and 10 mg/kg. Among the 50 to 55 dose-escalation patients, some 20 had hepatocellular carcinoma, roughly 15 melanoma, 9 renal cell carcinoma and 9 head and neck cancer. On the study overall, not on this receptor specifically: In the 0.1-3.0 mg/kg groups, partial responders had among the lowest normalized peripheral clonal expansion, particularly in CD8+ T cells. Clonal expansion of both CD4+ and CD8+ blood T cells was observed from baseline to week 6 at doses 0.1 to 3.0 mg/kg. The antigen specificity of the clonally expanded peripheral T cells was not determined. Low levels of normalized T-cell clonal expansion were also seen in some patients who did not respond. After ivuxolimab, more expanded clones were found on average in CD8+ T cells than in CD4+ T cells.

Patients with a history of autoimmune disease or receiving systemic immunosuppression were excluded from the trial. Peripheral blood for TCR sequencing was drawn from every dose cohort at baseline, at cycle 4 day 1 and at cycle 7 day 1. The samples were taken from a phase I, first-in-human, multicenter, open-label dose-escalation trial of ivuxolimab. Adults with locally advanced or metastatic melanoma, renal cell carcinoma, hepatocellular carcinoma or head and neck squamous cell carcinoma were enrolled in the trial. Before TCR sequencing, CD4+ T cells and CD8+ T cells from peripheral blood were sorted into separate populations. Trimming leaves V shorter by 0 bases and J shorter by 5 bases, with the junction holding 10 bases beyond the gene matches. The germline V gene provides CDR1 LGHNA and CDR2 YSLEER. From its cysteine to its phenylalanine, the CDR3 spans 18 amino acids. Just CDR3 DNA is preserved here, 54 bases in frame from base 1.

In its sample, this clone was seen once. Its specific antigen is unknown. The record has no base qualities; no much larger clone is one base away. For sequencing of the TCRbeta CDR3 region, genomic DNA was extracted from the sorted cells. The immunoSEQ Assay was used to sequence the TCRbeta CDR3 regions. This immuneACCESS table, as held by TCRdb, lists in-frame sequences with V and J called but not all clones. Of the missing ones, under half trace to an unresolved V gene in checked studies; the others have no known cause. In all, the sample holds 40,000 to 60,000 clones, and 70% to 90% of those were seen once. Of the sample, roughly 48% falls within the top ten clones.

In this chain, TRBV4-3 is recombined with TRBJ2-5; the junction holds 12 bases that match TRBD2. The sample consisted of CD4+ or CD8+ T cells sorted from blood, taken in a trial of the OX40 agonist ivuxolimab. The TCR was taken from an adult with an advanced solid tumor such as melanoma, head and neck, liver or kidney cancer. The CDR3 sequence is CASSQDPQLAGGSETQYF. The DNA sequence is as follows: TGCGCCAGCAGCCAAGATCCCCAACTAGCGGGGGGATCGGAGACCCAGTACTTC.